These 7 T cell receptor beta chains came from one sample sequenced in a study of shared clonotypes between healthy human individuals. Profiled with immunoSEQ multiplex PCR; TCRdb holds only in-frame clones, not every one. The top ten hold less than 25% of the sample, which has 750,000 to 1,000,000 clones, more than 85% seen once. As defined, naive CD8 cells were CD45RO-negative and positively selected for CCR7, with terminally differentiated effector memory CD45RA+ cells excluded. Sequencing input: naive CD8+ T cells sorted from blood. The receptors were gathered from a man aged 30 to 39 in good health.

The rearrangement links TRBV27 to TRBJ1-4; 9 nucleotides agree with TRBD1. The CDR3 totals 19 residues. The germline V gene encodes CDR1 MNHEY and CDR2 SMNVEV (reference sequence). V trimming: 0 bases; J trimming: 8 bases; junction bases outside the gene matches: 16. The CDR3 DNA reads TGTGCCAGCAGTTTATCGTTGAGGACCTACAGGGGGCGGGGAGAAAAACTGTTTTTT. This translates into CASSLSLRTYRGRGEKLFF.

The chain carries TRBV28 and TRBJ1-5, with D possibly matching TRBD1 (6 bases). V dropped 6 bases and J dropped 0 bases, with 21 bases sitting between them. The CDR3 totals 18 residues. Germline V gene sequence: CDR1 MDHEN, CDR2 SYDVKM. CDR3 region: CASSPDRPIEFSNQPQHF. CDR3 DNA: TGTGCCAGCAGCCCCGACAGGCCAATTGAATTTAGCAATCAGCCCCAGCATTTT.

This clone has only one observation. V is TRBV10-1 and J is TRBJ2-5, with TRBD1 matching over 7 bases. The CDR3 consists of 16 residues. CDR1 is WNHNN, CDR2 SYGVQD, per germline (reference sequence). With V trimmed by 0 bases and J by 3 bases, 7 bases remained unmatched. Here the CDR3 reads CASSESGQVREETQYF. For the CDR3, the DNA is TGCGCCAGCAGTGAGTCCGGACAGGTTCGGGAAGAGACCCAGTACTTC.

This chain connects TRBV7-9 to TRBJ1-5; a weak D match, TRBD1 (6 bases). The V gene lost 5 bases and the J gene lost 2 bases, with 16 bases spanning the gap. This CDR3 is 16 amino acids long. Per germline, CDR1 SEHNR and CDR2 FQNEAQ (reference sequence). CDR3 sequence: CASSREDSWGNQPQHF. CDR3 DNA: TGTGCCAGCAGCCGTGAGGACAGCTGGGGCAATCAGCCCCAGCATTTT.

The table lists this clone with a few counts. The rearrangement uses TRBV27 and TRBJ2-7, with a weak D call TRBD2 (5 bases). The CDR3 contains 14 residues. Trimming removed 5 bases from V and 9 bases from J, with 20 bases in between. The germline V gene encodes CDR1 MNHEY and CDR2 SMNVEV (reference sequence). Written as DNA, the CDR3 is TGTGCCAGCAGTCTTGATGGGAGTGGAAGGGTGCAGTACTTC. This translates into CASSLDGSGRVQYF.

The V call is TRBV7-2, the J call TRBJ1-1, with a tentative D call TRBD1 (5 bases). This CDR3 contains 15 residues. The V and J ends lost 1 base and 6 bases respectively, with 15 bases between them. In germline, CDR1 is SGHTA, CDR2 FQGNSA. CDR3 coding DNA: TGTGCCAGCAGCTTAGATCAGGGTGGTTTCGCTGAAGCTTTCTTT. Translation: CASSLDQGGFAEAFF.

The V call is TRBV7-9, the J call TRBJ2-1; 13 positions agree with TRBD2. The CDR3 has 17 residues. With 6 bases clipped from V and 5 bases from J, the junction kept 10 bases outside the gene matches. Germline CDR1 SEHNR, CDR2 FQNEAQ (reference sequence). CDR3 in amino acids: CASSSITSGRANNEQFF. CDR3 in DNA: TGTGCCAGCAGTTCCATTACTAGCGGGAGGGCGAACAATGAGCAGTTCTTC. Using reference TRBV7-9 and TRBJ2-1 for the parts outside the CDR3, the full variable domain is DTGVSQNPRHKITKRGQNVTFRCDPISEHNRLYWYRQTLGQGPEFLTYFQNEAQLEKSRLLSDRFSAERPKGSFSTLEIQRTEQGDSAMYLCASSSITSGRANNEQFFGPGTRLTVL.